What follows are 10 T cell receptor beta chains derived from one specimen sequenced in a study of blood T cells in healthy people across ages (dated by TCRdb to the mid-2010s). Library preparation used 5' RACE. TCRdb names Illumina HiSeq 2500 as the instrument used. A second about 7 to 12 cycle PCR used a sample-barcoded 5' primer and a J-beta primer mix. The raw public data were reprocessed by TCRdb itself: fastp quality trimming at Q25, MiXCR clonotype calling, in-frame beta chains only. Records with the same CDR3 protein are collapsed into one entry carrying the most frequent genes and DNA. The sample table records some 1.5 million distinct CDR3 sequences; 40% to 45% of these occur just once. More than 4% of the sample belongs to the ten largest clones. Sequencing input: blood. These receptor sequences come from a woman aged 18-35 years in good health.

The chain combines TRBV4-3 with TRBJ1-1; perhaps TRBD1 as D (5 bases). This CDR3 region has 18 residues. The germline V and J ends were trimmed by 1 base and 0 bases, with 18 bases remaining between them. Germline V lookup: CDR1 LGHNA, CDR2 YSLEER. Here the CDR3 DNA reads TGCGCCAGCAGCCAAGGGACATTAACGATGGGCTTGAACACTGAAGCTTTCTTT. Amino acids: CASSQGTLTMGLNTEAFF.

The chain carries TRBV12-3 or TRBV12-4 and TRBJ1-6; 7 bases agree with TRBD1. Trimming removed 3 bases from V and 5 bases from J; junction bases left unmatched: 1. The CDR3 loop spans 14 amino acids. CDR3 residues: CASSLDRNNSPLHF. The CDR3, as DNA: TGTGCCAGCAGTTTGGACAGGAATAATTCACCCCTCCACTTT.

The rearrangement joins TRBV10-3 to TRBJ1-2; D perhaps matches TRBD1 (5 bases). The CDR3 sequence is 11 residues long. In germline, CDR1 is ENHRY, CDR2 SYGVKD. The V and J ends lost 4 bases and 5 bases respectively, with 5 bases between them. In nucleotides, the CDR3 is TGTGCCATCAGTGGGGGGTATGGCTACACCTTC. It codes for CAISGGYGYTF.

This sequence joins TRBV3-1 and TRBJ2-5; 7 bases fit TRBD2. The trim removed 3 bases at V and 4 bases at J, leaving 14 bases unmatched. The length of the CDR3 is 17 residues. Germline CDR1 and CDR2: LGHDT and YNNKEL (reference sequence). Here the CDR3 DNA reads TGTGCCAGCAGCCAGGGGTGGGGGGGGGAAGGAAGAGAGACCCAGTACTTC. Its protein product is CASSQGWGGEGRETQYF.

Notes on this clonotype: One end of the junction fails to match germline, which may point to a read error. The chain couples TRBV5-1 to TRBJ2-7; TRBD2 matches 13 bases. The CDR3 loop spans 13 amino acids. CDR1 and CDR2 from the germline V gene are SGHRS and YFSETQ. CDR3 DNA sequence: TGCACCAGCAACGGACTAGCGGGAGACGAGCAGTACTTC. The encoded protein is CTSNGLAGDEQYF. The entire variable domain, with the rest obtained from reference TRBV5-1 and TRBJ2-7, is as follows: KAGVTQTPRYLIKTRGQQVTLSCSPISGHRSVSWYQQTPGQGLQFLFEYFSETQRNKGNFPGRFSGRQFSNSRSEMNVSTLELGDSALYLCTSNGLAGDEQYFGPGTRLTVT.

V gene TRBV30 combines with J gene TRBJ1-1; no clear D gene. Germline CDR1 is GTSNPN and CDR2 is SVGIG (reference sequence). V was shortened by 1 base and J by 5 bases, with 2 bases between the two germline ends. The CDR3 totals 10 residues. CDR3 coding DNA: TGTGCCTGGAGTGGAACTGAAGCTTTCTTT. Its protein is CAWSGTEAFF. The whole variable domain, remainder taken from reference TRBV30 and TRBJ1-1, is SQTIHQWPATLVQPVGSPLSLECTVEGTSNPNLYWYRQAAGRGLQLLFYSVGIGQISSEVPQNLSASRPQDRQFILSSKKLLLSDSGFYLCAWSGTEAFFGQGTRLTVV.

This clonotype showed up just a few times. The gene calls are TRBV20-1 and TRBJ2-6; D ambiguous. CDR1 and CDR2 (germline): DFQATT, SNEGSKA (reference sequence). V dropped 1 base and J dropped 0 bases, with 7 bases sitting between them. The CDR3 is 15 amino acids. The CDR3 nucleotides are TGCAGTGCTAGAGGGTGGCCCTCTGGGGCCAACGTCCTGACTTTC. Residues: CSARGWPSGANVLTF.

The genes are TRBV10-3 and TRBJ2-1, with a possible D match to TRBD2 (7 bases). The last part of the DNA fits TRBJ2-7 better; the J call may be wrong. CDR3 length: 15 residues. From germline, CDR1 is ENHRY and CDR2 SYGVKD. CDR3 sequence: CAISESAGASNEQYF. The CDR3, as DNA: TGTGCCATCAGTGAGTCGGCGGGGGCAAGCAATGAGCAGTACTTC.

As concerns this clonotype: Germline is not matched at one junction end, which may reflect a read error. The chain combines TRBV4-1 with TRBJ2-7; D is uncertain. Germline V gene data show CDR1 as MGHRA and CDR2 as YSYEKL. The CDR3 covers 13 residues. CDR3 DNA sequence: TGCGCCGGCAGCCAAGATATCGGCCATGAGCAGTACTTC. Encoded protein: CAGSQDIGHEQYF.

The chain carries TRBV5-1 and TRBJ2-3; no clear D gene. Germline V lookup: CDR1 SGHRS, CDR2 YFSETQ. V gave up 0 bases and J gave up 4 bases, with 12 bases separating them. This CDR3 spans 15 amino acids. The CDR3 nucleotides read TGCGCCAGCAGCTTGGATATCGGTGCGGCAGATACGCAGTATTTT. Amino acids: CASSLDIGAADTQYF.